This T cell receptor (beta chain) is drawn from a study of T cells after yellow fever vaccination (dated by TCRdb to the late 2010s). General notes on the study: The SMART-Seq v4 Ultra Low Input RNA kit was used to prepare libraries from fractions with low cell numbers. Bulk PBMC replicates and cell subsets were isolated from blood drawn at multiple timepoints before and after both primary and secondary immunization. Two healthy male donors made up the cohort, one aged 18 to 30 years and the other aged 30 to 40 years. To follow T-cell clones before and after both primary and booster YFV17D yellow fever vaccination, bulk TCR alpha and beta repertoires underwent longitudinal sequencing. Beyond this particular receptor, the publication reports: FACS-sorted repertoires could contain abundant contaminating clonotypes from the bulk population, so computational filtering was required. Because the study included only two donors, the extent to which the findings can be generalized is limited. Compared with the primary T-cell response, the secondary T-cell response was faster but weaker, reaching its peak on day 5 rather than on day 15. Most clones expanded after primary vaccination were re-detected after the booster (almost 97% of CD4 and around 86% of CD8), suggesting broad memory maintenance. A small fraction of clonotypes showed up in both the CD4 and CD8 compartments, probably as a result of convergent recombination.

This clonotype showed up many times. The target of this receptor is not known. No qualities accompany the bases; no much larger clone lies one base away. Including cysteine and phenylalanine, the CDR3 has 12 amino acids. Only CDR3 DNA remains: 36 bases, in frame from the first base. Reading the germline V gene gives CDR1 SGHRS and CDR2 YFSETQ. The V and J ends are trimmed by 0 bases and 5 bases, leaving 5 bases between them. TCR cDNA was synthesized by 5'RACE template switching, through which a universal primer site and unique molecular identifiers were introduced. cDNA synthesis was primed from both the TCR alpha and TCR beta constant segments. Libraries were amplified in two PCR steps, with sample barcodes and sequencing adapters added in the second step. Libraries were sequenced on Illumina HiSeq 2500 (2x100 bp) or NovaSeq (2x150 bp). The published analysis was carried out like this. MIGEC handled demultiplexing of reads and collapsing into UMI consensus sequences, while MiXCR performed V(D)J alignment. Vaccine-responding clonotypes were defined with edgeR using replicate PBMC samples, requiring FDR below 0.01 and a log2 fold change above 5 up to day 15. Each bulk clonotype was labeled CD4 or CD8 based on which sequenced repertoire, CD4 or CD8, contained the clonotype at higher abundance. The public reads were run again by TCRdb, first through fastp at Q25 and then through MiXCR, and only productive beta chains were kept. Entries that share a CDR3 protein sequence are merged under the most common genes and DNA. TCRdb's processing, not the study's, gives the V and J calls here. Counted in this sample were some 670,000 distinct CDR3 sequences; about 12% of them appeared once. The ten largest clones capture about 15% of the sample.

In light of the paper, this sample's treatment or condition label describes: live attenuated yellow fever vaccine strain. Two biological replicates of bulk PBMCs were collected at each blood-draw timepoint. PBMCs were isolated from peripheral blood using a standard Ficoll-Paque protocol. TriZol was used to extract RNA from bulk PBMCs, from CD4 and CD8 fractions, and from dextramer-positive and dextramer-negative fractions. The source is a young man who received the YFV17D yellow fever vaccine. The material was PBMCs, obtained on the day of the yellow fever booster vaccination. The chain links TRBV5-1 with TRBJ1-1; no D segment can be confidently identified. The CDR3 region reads CASSLGWTEAFF. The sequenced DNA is TGCGCCAGCAGCTTGGGGTGGACTGAAGCTTTCTTT.